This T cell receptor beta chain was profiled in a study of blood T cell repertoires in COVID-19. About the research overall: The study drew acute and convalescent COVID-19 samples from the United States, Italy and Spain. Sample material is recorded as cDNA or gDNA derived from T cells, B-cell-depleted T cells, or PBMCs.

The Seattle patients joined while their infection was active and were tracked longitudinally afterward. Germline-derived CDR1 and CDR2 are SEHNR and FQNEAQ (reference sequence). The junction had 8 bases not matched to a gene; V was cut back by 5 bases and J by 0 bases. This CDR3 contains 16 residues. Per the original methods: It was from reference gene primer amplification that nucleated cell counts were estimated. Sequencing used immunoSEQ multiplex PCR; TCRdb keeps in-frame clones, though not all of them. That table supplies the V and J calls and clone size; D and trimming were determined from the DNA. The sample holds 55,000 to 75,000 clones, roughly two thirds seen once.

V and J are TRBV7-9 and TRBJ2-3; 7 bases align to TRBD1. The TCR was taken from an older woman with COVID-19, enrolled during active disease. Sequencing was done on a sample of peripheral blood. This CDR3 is CASSVGTDRSTDTQYF. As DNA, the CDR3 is TGTGCCAGCAGCGTCGGGACAGATAGAAGCACAGATACGCAGTATTTT.